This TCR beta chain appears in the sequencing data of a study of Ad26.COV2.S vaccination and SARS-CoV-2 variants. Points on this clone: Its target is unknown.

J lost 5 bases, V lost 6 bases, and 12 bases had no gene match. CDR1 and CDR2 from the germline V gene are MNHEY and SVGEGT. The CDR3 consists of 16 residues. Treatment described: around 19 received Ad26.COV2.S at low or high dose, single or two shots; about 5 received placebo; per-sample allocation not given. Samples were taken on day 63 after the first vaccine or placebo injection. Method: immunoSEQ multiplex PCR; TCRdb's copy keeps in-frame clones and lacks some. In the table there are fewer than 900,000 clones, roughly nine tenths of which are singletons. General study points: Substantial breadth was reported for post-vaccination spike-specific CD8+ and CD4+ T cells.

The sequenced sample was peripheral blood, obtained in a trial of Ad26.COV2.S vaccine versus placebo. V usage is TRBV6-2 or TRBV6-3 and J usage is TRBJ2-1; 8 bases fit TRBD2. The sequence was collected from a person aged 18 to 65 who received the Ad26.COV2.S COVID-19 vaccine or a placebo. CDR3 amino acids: CASSTQSGSINNEQFF. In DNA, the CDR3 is TGTGCCAGCAGCACCCAAAGCGGGAGCATCAACAATGAGCAGTTCTTC.